Listed here is a single TCR beta chain. Antigen: not known. This CDR3 comprises 14 residues. With 1 base removed from V and 5 bases from J, the gap between germline ends came to 11 bases. From germline, CDR1 is LNHDA and CDR2 SQIVND (reference sequence). The source of the sample is a study of identifying expanded T cells in peripheral blood. The study, taken as a whole, reports: Differentially abundant clones: roughly 1.3 between replicates, around 16 at about two weeks, less than 20 at four. Variance in clone template counts between approximately two-week samples significantly increased with total template count across all healthy donors.

Libraries were prepared by immunoSEQ multiplex PCR; TCRdb keeps only in-frame clonotypes and omits some of them. The profile shows around 90,000 clones, 88% of them singletons. During the collection period, no donor immune events like infections were recorded. Sequencing input: blood. V usage is TRBV19 and J usage is TRBJ1-1, with a possible D match to TRBD1 (6 bases). This clonotype was obtained from a person aged 18 to 75 in good health. CDR3 coding DNA: TGTGCCAGTAGTATAGGTCCCCAGGGGACTGAAGCTTTCTTT. Translated: CASSIGPQGTEAFF.